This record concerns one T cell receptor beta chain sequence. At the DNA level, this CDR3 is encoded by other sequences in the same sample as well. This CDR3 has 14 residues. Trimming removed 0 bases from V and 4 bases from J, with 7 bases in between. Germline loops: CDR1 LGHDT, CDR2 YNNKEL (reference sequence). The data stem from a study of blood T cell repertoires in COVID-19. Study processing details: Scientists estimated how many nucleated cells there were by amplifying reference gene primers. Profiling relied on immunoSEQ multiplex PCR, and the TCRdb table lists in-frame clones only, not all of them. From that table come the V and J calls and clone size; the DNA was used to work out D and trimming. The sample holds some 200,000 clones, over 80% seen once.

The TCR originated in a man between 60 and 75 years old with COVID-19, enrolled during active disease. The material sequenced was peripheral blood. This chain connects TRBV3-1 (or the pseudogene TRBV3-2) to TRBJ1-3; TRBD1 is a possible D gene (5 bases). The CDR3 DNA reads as TGTGCCAGCAGCCAAGACAGGGCAGGAAACACCATATATTTT. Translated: CASSQDRAGNTIYF.